This is a list of T cell receptor beta chains from one sample in a study of cytomegalovirus exposure and HLA in healthy donors. The assay was immunoSEQ multiplex PCR, and TCRdb's table has in-frame clones only and misses some. The top ten hold over 6.5% of the sample, which has roughly 190,000 clones, 12% seen once. The specimen sequenced was PBMCs. These receptors all come from a man over 45 in good health and CMV-seropositive. CDR3s include the opening cysteine and the closing phenylalanine or tryptophan. D genes are given only for firm matches. The size field is filled for only some rows; it gives once, few, many or a size class.

j_call v_call clone_size d_call cdr3_aa cdr3_nt
TRBJ2-1 TRBV7-9 - TRBD1 CASSLGDRASNEQFF TGTGCCAGCAGCTTGGGGGACAGGGCATCTAATGAGCAGTTCTTC
TRBJ1-1 TRBV2 few TRBD1 CASSEAGGDTEAFF TGTGCCAGCAGTGAGGCAGGGGGAGACACTGAAGCTTTCTTT
TRBJ1-1 TRBV5-1 few - CASVPDWPGAQAFF TGCGCCAGCGTACCTGACTGGCCAGGGGCGCAAGCTTTCTTT
TRBJ2-3 TRBV2 few - CASSEGGVGEADTQYF TGTGCCAGCAGTGAAGGTGGGGTCGGGGAGGCAGATACGCAGTATTTT
TRBJ1-2 TRBV5-1 few TRBD1 CASSLVGQGAYYGYTF TGCGCCAGCAGCTTGGTGGGACAGGGGGCATACTATGGCTACACCTTC
TRBJ1-1 TRBV5-1 - TRBD1 CASSSRDRENTEAFF TGCGCCAGCAGCTCCCGGGACAGAGAAAACACTGAAGCTTTCTTT
TRBJ1-2 TRBV7-2 few TRBD1 CASSVTGTGDGYGYTF TGTGCCAGCAGCGTCACCGGGACAGGGGACGGCTATGGCTACACCTTC
TRBJ2-3 TRBV6-5 few - CASSLRSRDTQYF TGTGCCAGCAGTCTCCGATCCAGAGATACGCAGTATTTT
TRBJ2-1 TRBV27 - TRBD2 CASSGGTSGYNEQFF TGTGCCAGCAGTGGCGGGACTAGCGGTTACAATGAGCAGTTCTTC
TRBJ1-5 TRBV6-6 - - CASSYKGEAGQPQHF TGTGCCAGCAGTTACAAAGGGGAGGCAGGGCAGCCCCAGCATTTT
TRBJ1-6 TRBV5-8 - TRBD1 CASSLGRTGSSPLHF TGTGCCAGCAGCTTGGGAAGGACAGGGAGTTCACCCCTCCACTTT
TRBJ2-3 TRBV6-6 - - CASTRGSTDTQYF TGTGCCAGCACCCGGGGGTCTACAGATACGCAGTATTTT
TRBJ2-4 TRBV4-1 - - CASSQDRVAKNIQYF TGCGCCAGCAGCCAAGACAGGGTAGCCAAAAACATTCAGTACTTC
TRBJ2-3 TRBV7-6 few TRBD2 CASSLGTSDADTQYF TGTGCCAGCAGCTTGGGGACTAGCGATGCAGATACGCAGTATTTT
TRBJ2-5 TRBV9 - - CASSVGGSKETQYF TGTGCCAGCAGCGTAGGGGGCAGCAAAGAGACCCAGTACTTC
TRBJ1-2 TRBV7-2 - - CASSPTRLRGYTF TGTGCCAGCAGCCCCACCCGACTCCGTGGCTACACCTTC
TRBJ2-5 TRBV7-2 - TRBD2 CASSLEYSGGVRWRTQYF TGTGCCAGCAGCCTAGAATATAGCGGGGGGGTACGTTGGCGGACCCAGTACTTC
TRBJ1-1 TRBV5-4 - TRBD1 CASSPQGQINTEAFF TGTGCCAGCAGCCCCCAGGGACAGATAAACACTGAAGCTTTCTTT
TRBJ1-2 TRBV28 - TRBD1 CASSLTATGGGYTF TGTGCCAGCAGTTTAACCGCGACAGGGGGGGGCTACACCTTC
TRBJ2-3 TRBV29-1 few - CSVKTGATDTQYF TGCAGCGTTAAGACAGGCGCAACGGATACGCAGTATTTT
TRBJ1-4 TRBV7-8 - TRBD1 CASSLDTGGNEKLFF TGTGCCAGCAGCTTAGATACAGGGGGTAATGAAAAACTGTTTTTT
TRBJ2-5 TRBV21-1 - - CASSPGGTLETQYF TGTGCCAGCAGCCCCGGGGGGACCCTAGAGACCCAGTACTTC
TRBJ1-1 TRBV30 few - CAWSLTGRAEAFF TGTGCCTGGAGTCTTACAGGGAGAGCTGAAGCTTTCTTT
TRBJ1-3 TRBV10-3 few TRBD1 CAIRGTVSGNTIYF TGTGCCATCAGGGGGACAGTCTCTGGAAACACCATATATTTT
TRBJ1-2 TRBV12-5 few - CASGSGLTNYGYTF TGTGCTAGTGGTTCTGGGCTGACGAACTATGGCTACACCTTC
TRBJ1-3 TRBV6-6 - - CAISREDGNTIYF TGTGCCATCTCCCGGGAAGACGGAAACACCATATATTTT
TRBJ1-6 TRBV6-5 few - CASSYSIRGEPLHF TGTGCCAGCAGTTATTCCATCCGGGGGGAACCCCTCCACTTT
TRBJ1-4 TRBV30 few TRBD1 CAWSYRGPGEKLFF TGTGCCTGGAGCTACAGGGGGCCGGGTGAAAAACTGTTTTTT
TRBJ2-7 TRBV5-1 - TRBD1 CASSLTGQGIYEQYF TGCGCCAGCAGCTTGACGGGACAGGGGATCTACGAGCAGTACTTC
TRBJ1-5 TRBV23-1 few - CASSQSWGDQYSNQPQHF TGCGCCAGCAGTCAATCCTGGGGGGACCAATATAGCAATCAGCCCCAGCATTTT
TRBJ2-7 TRBV7-9 - - CASSSRTSYEQYF TGTGCCAGCAGCTCCCGGACATCCTACGAGCAGTACTTC
TRBJ1-1 TRBV25-1 - - CASRTGTEAFF TGTGCCAGCAGGACAGGCACTGAAGCTTTCTTT
TRBJ2-7 TRBV11-2 few TRBD2 CASSLVRGAYEQYF TGTGCCAGCAGCTTAGTCCGGGGGGCCTACGAGCAGTACTTC
TRBJ2-7 TRBV5-8 - TRBD1 CASSQRRQGSYEQYF TGTGCCAGCAGCCAAAGGCGACAGGGCTCCTACGAGCAGTACTTC
TRBJ2-2 TRBV5-4 - TRBD1 CASSRQGGGGELFF TGTGCCAGCAGCCGACAGGGTGGTGGCGGGGAGCTGTTTTTT
TRBJ2-5 TRBV5-1 - TRBD2 CASSSGTSGGQETQYF TGCGCCAGCAGCTCCGGGACTAGCGGGGGCCAAGAGACCCAGTACTTC
TRBJ1-1 TRBV18 - TRBD1 CASSPRTGIEWNTEAFF TGTGCCAGCTCACCACGGACAGGGATTGAGTGGAACACTGAAGCTTTCTTT
TRBJ2-3 TRBV6-1 - - CASKGGQHTDTQYF TGTGCCAGCAAGGGTGGACAGCACACAGATACGCAGTATTTT
TRBJ2-2 TRBV30 - - CAWRMGGNTGELFF TGTGCCTGGAGGATGGGAGGGAACACCGGGGAGCTGTTTTTT
TRBJ2-7 TRBV30 - TRBD1 CAWKSRGLYEQYF TGTGCCTGGAAGAGCAGGGGGCTCTACGAGCAGTACTTC
TRBJ1-2 TRBV7-2 - TRBD1 CASSSTTGGGYTF TGTGCCAGCAGCTCCACGACAGGGGGGGGCTACACCTTC